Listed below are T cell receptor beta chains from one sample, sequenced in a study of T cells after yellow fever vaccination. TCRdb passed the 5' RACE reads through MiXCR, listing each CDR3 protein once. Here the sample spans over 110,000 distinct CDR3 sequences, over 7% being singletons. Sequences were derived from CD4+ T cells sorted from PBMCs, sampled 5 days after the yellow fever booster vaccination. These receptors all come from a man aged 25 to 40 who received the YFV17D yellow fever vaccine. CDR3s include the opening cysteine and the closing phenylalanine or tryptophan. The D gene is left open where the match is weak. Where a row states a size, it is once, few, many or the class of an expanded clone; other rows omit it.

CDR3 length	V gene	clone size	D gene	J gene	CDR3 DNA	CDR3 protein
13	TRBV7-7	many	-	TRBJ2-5	TGTGCCAGCAGCCAAGACAACCAAGAGACCCAGTACTTC	CASSQDNQETQYF
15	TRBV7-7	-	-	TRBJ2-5	TGTGCTAGCAGCGTGAAATCTGGGTTCCAAGAGACCCAGTACTTC	CASSVKSGFQETQYF
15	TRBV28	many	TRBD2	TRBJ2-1	TGTGCCAGCAGTGGACTAGCGGGAGCGGCCAATGAGCAGTTCTTC	CASSGLAGAANEQFF
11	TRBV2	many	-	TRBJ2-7	TGTGCCAGCAGTGTAGCCTACGAGCAGTACTTC	CASSVAYEQYF
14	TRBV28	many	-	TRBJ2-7	TGTGCCAGCAGTTTGGCGGACTGGACCTACGAGCAGTACTTC	CASSLADWTYEQYF
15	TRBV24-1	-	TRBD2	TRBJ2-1	TGTGCCACCAGGGGATTAGCGGGAGGGATGAATGAGCAGTTCTTC	CATRGLAGGMNEQFF
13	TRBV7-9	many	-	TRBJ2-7	TGTGCCAGCAGCTTGGGACCGTCCTACGAGCAGTACTTC	CASSLGPSYEQYF
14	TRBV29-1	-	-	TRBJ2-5	TGCAGCGTTGAAATTTCGGTCGACCAAGAGACCCAGTACTTC	CSVEISVDQETQYF
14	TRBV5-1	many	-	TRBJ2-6	TGCGCCAGCAGCTTGGCTACTGGGGCCAACGTCCTGACTTTC	CASSLATGANVLTF
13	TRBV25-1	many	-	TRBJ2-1	TGTGCCAGCAGTGGGGGGACCTACAATGAGCAGTTCTTC	CASSGGTYNEQFF
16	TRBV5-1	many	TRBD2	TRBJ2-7	TGCGCCAGCAGCTGGACTAGCGGGAGGGGCCCCTACGAGCAGTACTTC	CASSWTSGRGPYEQYF
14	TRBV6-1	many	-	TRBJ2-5	TGTGCCAGCAGGATAAACAGGATTCGAGAGACCCAGTACTTC	CASRINRIRETQYF
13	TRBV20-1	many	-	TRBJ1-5	TGCAGTGCTTCTTCGACAGTTAATCAGCCCCAGCATTTT	CSASSTVNQPQHF
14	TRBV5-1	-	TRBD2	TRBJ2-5	TGCGCCAGCAGCTTGGTGGCGGGAGAAGAGACCCAGTACTTC	CASSLVAGEETQYF
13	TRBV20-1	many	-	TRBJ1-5	TGCAGTGCCCAGGACAGTAGCAATCAGCCCCAGCATTTT	CSAQDSSNQPQHF
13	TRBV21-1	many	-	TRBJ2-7	TGTGCCAGCAGCGACGGGTGCAGGGACGAGCAGTACTTC	CASSDGCRDEQYF
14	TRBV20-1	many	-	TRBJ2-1	TGCAGTGCTAGCGCTGGCAGGCCTCAGGATGAGCAGTTCTTC	CSASAGRPQDEQFF
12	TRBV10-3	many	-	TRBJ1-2	TGTGCCATCAGTGGTCAGAAGGATGGCTACACCTTC	CAISGQKDGYTF
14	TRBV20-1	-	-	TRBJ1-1	TGCAGTGCCCAAGCGGCAGGCCCTAACACTGAAGCTTTCTTT	CSAQAAGPNTEAFF
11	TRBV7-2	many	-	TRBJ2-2	TGTGCCAGCAGCTTTCTCCGCGAGCTGTTTTTT	CASSFLRELFF
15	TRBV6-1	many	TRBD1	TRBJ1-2	TGTGCCAGCAGAGAAACAGGGGGCACAAACTATGGCTACACCTTC	CASRETGGTNYGYTF
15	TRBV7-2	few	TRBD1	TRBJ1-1	TGTGCCAGCAGCCCCGCAGGGGGCCTGGTCACTGAAGCTTTCTTT	CASSPAGGLVTEAFF
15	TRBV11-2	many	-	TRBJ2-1	TGTGCCAGCAGCTTGGGGCGGGGTCCCTACAATGAGCAGTTCTTC	CASSLGRGPYNEQFF
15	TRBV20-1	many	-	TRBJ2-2	TGCAGTGCTAGAAAGCTAGATTCGAACACCGGGGAGCTGTTTTTT	CSARKLDSNTGELFF
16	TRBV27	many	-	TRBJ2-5	TGTGCCAGCAGCCCCCGGCGGGGATGGTTTCAAGAGACCCAGTACTTC	CASSPRRGWFQETQYF
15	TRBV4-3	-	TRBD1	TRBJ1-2	TGCGCCAGCAGCCTACACCTACAGGGGGTTGGGGGCTACACCTTC	CASSLHLQGVGGYTF
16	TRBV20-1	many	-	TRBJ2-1	TGCAGTGCTAGAACTTATAGCGGCGGGTCCTACAATGAGCAGTTCTTC	CSARTYSGGSYNEQFF
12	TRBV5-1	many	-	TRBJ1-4	TGCGCCAGCAGCTTGGACAGTGAAAAACTGTTTTTT	CASSLDSEKLFF
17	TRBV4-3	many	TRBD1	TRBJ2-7	TGCGCCAGCAGCCAAGAAGTCGGGACAGGGGGCGGCTACGAGCAGTACTTC	CASSQEVGTGGGYEQYF
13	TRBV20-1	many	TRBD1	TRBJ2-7	TGCAGTGCTAGACCAGGACAGGGGGGCGAGCAGTACTTC	CSARPGQGGEQYF
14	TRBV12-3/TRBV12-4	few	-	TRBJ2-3	TGTGCCAGCAGGGAAGGGCAGGTGATTGGTACGCAGTATTTT	CASREGQVIGTQYF
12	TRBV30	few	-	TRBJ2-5	TGTGCCTGGAGCATAGCTGGAGAGACCCAGTACTTC	CAWSIAGETQYF
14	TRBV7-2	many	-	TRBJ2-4	TGTGCCAGCAGCTTGTCATACATGACGGACATTCAGTACTTC	CASSLSYMTDIQYF
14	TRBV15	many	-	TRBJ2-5	TGTGCCACCAGCAGAATCGGTAGCGGAGAGACCCAGTACTTC	CATSRIGSGETQYF
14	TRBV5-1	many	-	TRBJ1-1	TGCGCCAGCAGCTTGGATCGGCAGGGCACTGAAGCTTTCTTT	CASSLDRQGTEAFF
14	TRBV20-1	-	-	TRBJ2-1	TGCAGTGCCATGGAGCGGTACTCCTACAATGAGCAGTTCTTC	CSAMERYSYNEQFF
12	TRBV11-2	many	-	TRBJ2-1	TGTGCCAGCAGCTTAGACGAACTGGCCCGGTTCTTC	CASSLDELARFF
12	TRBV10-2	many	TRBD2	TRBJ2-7	TGCGCCAGCAGTGATTTGGTTAGCGGGAGCCACTTC	CASSDLVSGSHF
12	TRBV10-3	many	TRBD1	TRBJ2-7	TGTGCCATCCGGACAGGGAACTACGAGCAGTACTTC	CAIRTGNYEQYF
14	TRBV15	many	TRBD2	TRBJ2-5	TGTGCCACCAGCATAGGACTAGATCGAGAGACCCAGTACTTC	CATSIGLDRETQYF
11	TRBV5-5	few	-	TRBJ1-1	TGTGCCAGCAGCTTGATGCGGGAGGCTTTCTTT	CASSLMREAFF
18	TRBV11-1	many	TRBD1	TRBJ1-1	TGTGCCAGCAGCCCCCGGACAGGGGTGTTTGGAGGGAACACTGAAGCTTTCTTT	CASSPRTGVFGGNTEAFF
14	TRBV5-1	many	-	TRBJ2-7	TGCGCCAGCAGCTTGAGTACAGTCGAAATCGAGCAGTACTTC	CASSLSTVEIEQYF
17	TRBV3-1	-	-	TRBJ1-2	TGTGCCAGCAGCCAAGATTCCAGAACGGTCTCTAACTATGGCTACACCTTC	CASSQDSRTVSNYGYTF
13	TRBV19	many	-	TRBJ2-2	TGTGCCAGCCAGGAGGGGGGCACCGGGGAGCTGTTTTTT	CASQEGGTGELFF
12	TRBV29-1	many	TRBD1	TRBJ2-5	TGCAGCGTTACGACAGGGGAAGAGACCCAGTACTTC	CSVTTGEETQYF
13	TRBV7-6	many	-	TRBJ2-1	TGTGCCAGCAGCCGAATTAGCTACAATGAGCAGTTCTTC	CASSRISYNEQFF